This TCR beta chain was documented in a study of metastatic and nonmetastatic thyroid tumors. This clone was recorded many times. MiXCR re-clonotyped the PCR reads for TCRdb. Found here are about 40,000 clones, less than 20% of them singletons; the top ten hold 8% to 10%. No patient had received any treatment before thyroid surgery. Trimming took off 8 bases at V and 10 bases at J, with 15 bases between the two ends. The length of the CDR3 is 12 residues. This clonotype was sampled from a female donor with papillary thyroid cancer or a benign thyroid nodule (not recorded which). Some clones in this sample may be carry-over from other donors' samples. The rearrangement links TRBV12-3 or TRBV12-4 to TRBJ2-1; weak D call: TRBD2 (6 bases). The sample consisted of tumor tissue. The CDR3 reads CASAGLPSEQFF. Written as DNA, the CDR3 is TGTGCCAGCGCGGGACTCCCTTCCGAGCAGTTCTTC.